This entry concerns a single T cell receptor (beta chain). Its target antigen remains unknown. Per-nucleotide qualities are absent, and no much larger clonotype sits a single base away. The sample's treatment or condition label, in plain terms: roughly 18 received Ad26.COV2.S at low or high dose, single or two shots; a few received placebo; per-sample allocation not given. For vaccine and placebo recipients, the sequenced repertoires came from samples collected on day 63 after the first injection. Cohort 1b enrolled some 25 adults aged 18-55 years at a single site in Boston, USA, between 29 July and 7 August 2020. As a vaccine, Ad26.COV2.S was a replication-incompetent adenovirus type 26 vector that expressed a prefusion-stabilized SARS-CoV-2 spike protein derived from the original Wuhan strain. These data originate in a study of Ad26.COV2.S vaccination and SARS-CoV-2 variants (dated by TCRdb to the early 2020s). Regarding the research as a whole: Vaccine-arm donors came from COV1001, a multicentre, randomized, double-blind, placebo-controlled phase I-IIa trial of Ad26.COV2.S in healthy adults. Ad26.COV2.S was administered intramuscularly at 5 x 10^10 or 1 x 10^11 viral particles, either as a single shot or as two shots given 56 days apart. TCRbeta repertoire sequencing served as the tool for gauging how specific and how broad the SARS-CoV-2-reactive T cell receptors were following Ad26.COV2.S vaccination. A total of around 32 samples were included in the TCR-sequenced set, comprising around 19 Ad26.COV2.S vaccine recipients, 5 placebo recipients and 8 SARS-CoV-2 convalescent individuals. Trial participants were randomized into five groups of five: low-dose or high-dose Ad26.COV2.S given once or twice, or placebo on both occasions. Investigators did not know the trial group allocation while performing experiments and assessing outcomes. Overall study results and their limits: After vaccination, substantial breadth of spike-specific CD8+ and CD4+ T cell responses was reported. According to the authors, total T cell responses may have been underestimated by the TCR breadth and depth analyses. The study lacked the statistical power to compare responses across vaccine doses or regimens. Higher spike-specific TCR breadth was observed in Ad26.COV2.S recipients than in placebo recipients (P = 0.0014). Vaccine and placebo recipients had comparable non-spike TCR breadth, which fits with the vaccine containing only spike.

The immunoSEQ Assay was used to sequence TCRbeta CDR3 regions. After extraction, genomic DNA underwent amplification by bias-controlled multiplex PCR, followed by high-throughput sequencing. Regarding the original processing steps: To quantify the absolute abundance of every unique TCRbeta CDR3 region, sequences were collapsed and filtered. Usable DNA was measured by amplifying reference genes present in all nucleated cells, and TCRbeta template counts were normalized to that usable DNA to estimate T cell fraction. Repertoire TCRs were annotated as SARS-CoV-2-specific by exact matching of V gene, CDR3 amino acid sequence and J gene to a known reactive TCR set. MIRA supplied the reference SARS-CoV-2 TCR set, which was filtered for enrichment in COVID-19-positive ImmuneCODE repertoires so that public or cross-reactive TCRs were removed. Using the MIRA antigens, annotated TCRs were further analysed by specific ORF or by position within an ORF. Breadth was defined as the number of annotated unique rearrangements divided by the total number of unique productive rearrangements, and depth was defined as the summed frequency of the annotated unique rearrangements. TCR breadth was compared between groups using two-sided Wilcoxon rank-sum tests. This immuneACCESS table, as held by TCRdb, lists in-frame sequences with V and J called but not all clones. Of the missing ones, under half trace to an unresolved V gene in checked studies; the others have no known cause. D and trimming were read from the DNA, whereas the V and J calls and clone size are those reported in that table. The sample has around 400,000 clones on record, approximately 90% of them singletons. The ten largest clones add up to under 2% of the sample.

Including cysteine and phenylalanine, the CDR3 has 17 amino acids. The sequence is cut down to CDR3 DNA, 51 bases in frame from base 1. V is clipped by 0 bases and J by 0 bases, and the sequence between their germline boundaries is 12 bases long. Taken from the germline V gene, the CDR1 and CDR2 loops are ENHRY and SYGVKD. The chain uses TRBV10-3 and TRBJ2-1; a weak D assignment points to TRBD2 (7 bases agree). This TCR was sampled from a person between 18 and 59 years old who received the Ad26.COV2.S COVID-19 vaccine or a placebo. The sample consisted of peripheral blood, taken in a trial of Ad26.COV2.S vaccine versus placebo. The CDR3 here reads CAISESRGLSSYNEQFF. The DNA sequence is TGTGCCATCAGTGAGTCGCGGGGGCTCAGCTCCTACAATGAGCAGTTCTTC.